This TCR beta chain was captured by sequencing in a study of cytomegalovirus exposure and HLA in healthy donors. This clone was observed a single time. Per germline, CDR1 SNHLY and CDR2 FYNNEI. V was clipped by 4 bases and J by 7 bases; unmatched bases: 8. This CDR3 comprises 14 residues. PCR employed 60 Vbeta and 13 Jbeta primers. Method: immunoSEQ multiplex PCR; TCRdb's copy keeps in-frame clones and lacks some. The sample lists about 130,000 clones, around three quarters occurring once. This TCR was recovered from a man in his forties or fifties in good health and CMV-seronegative. The chain uses TRBV2 and TRBJ1-1, with 8 bases matching TRBD1. Sequencing input: PBMCs. DNA of the CDR3: TGTGCCAGCAGTGGGCTCAGGGGGCCTTTTGAAGCTTTCTTT. This gives the protein CASSGLRGPFEAFF.